A single sample gave rise to the 18 T cell receptor beta chains below, sequenced in a study of blood T cell repertoires in COVID-19. TCRdb keeps only in-frame clones here, not all; method: immunoSEQ multiplex PCR. Altogether about 73,000 clones are present, approximately 92% being singletons, with the ten largest covering approximately 8.9%. The source material was peripheral blood. All receptors come from a man at least 80 years old with acute or convalescent COVID-19.

The chain is built from TRBV29-1 and TRBJ1-1; 7 bases fit TRBD1. The junction had 2 bases not matched to a gene; V was cut back by 3 bases and J by 7 bases. The CDR3 runs to 11 residues. CDR1 is SQVTM and CDR2 is ANQGSEA in the germline V gene. Written as DNA, the CDR3 is TGCAGCGTTGACGCAGGGGGTGAAGCTTTCTTT. Protein sequence: CSVDAGGEAFF.

The genes are TRBV19 and TRBJ1-2; the match to TRBD1 covers 10 bases. The CDR3 extends over 15 amino acids. Germline loops: CDR1 LNHDA, CDR2 SQIVND (reference sequence). V lost 3 bases and J lost 2; bases outside the gene matches: 3. CDR3 nucleotide sequence: TGTGCCAGTAGTATGCGGGGACAGGGGAACTATGGCTACACCTTC. The encoded protein is CASSMRGQGNYGYTF.

V usage is TRBV19 and J usage is TRBJ2-1, with TRBD2 identical over 12 bases. Germline CDR1 LNHDA, CDR2 SQIVND (reference sequence). J lost 4 bases, V lost 4 bases, and 2 bases had no gene match. This CDR3 region has 15 residues. The CDR3 reads CASSRGLAGYNEQFF. The CDR3 bases are TGTGCCAGTAGTAGAGGACTAGCGGGATACAATGAGCAGTTCTTC.

This chain links TRBV5-4 with TRBJ2-5; D perhaps matches TRBD1 (6 bases). The CDR3 has 14 residues. Germline values: CDR1 SGHNT, CDR2 YYREEE (reference sequence). V was shortened by 4 bases and J by 3 bases, with 13 bases between the two germline ends. The CDR3 region is CASSRQGIEETQYF. Written as DNA, the CDR3 is TGTGCCAGCAGCCGTCAGGGGATCGAAGAGACCCAGTACTTC.

This chain links TRBV7-3 with TRBJ1-1; 7 bases are shared with TRBD1. The CDR3 is 13 amino acids. Per the germline V gene, CDR1 is SGHTA and CDR2 is FQGTGA. The J segment lost 7 bases and the V segment lost 5 bases, leaving 7 bases of the junction unmatched. The CDR3 DNA is TGTGCCAGCAGCACTGACAGGGAAGGTGAAGCTTTCTTT. This translates into CASSTDREGEAFF.

The rearrangement links TRBV5-1 to TRBJ2-1, with TRBD2 matching over 11 bases. J gave up 4 bases and V 5 bases, and 8 bases lay outside the gene matches. CDR3 length: 16 amino acids. Germline lookup yields CDR1 SGHRS and CDR2 YFSETQ. CDR3: CASSSTLAGEYNEQFF. CDR3 nucleotide sequence: TGCGCCAGCAGTTCCACACTAGCGGGAGAGTACAATGAGCAGTTCTTC.

The rearrangement uses TRBV5-5 and TRBJ1-1; 10 positions match TRBD1. Germline CDR1 reads SGHKS; CDR2 reads YYEKEE (reference sequence). The CDR3 totals 16 residues. V was clipped by 4 bases and J by 1 base; unmatched bases: 7. This chain's CDR3 is CASSRDRGGENTEAFF. The CDR3, as DNA: TGTGCCAGCAGCCGGGACAGGGGAGGGGAGAACACTGAAGCTTTCTTT.

The rearrangement uses TRBV5-1 and TRBJ2-1, with 7 bases identical to TRBD2. In germline, CDR1 is SGHRS, CDR2 YFSETQ. The J segment lost 4 bases and the V segment lost 2 bases, leaving 6 bases of the junction unmatched. CDR3 length: 15 amino acids. The CDR3 sequence is CASSFNLAEYNEQFF. CDR3 sequence (DNA): TGCGCCAGCAGCTTTAATCTAGCGGAGTACAATGAGCAGTTCTTC.

The J gene is TRBJ1-3, the V gene TRBV19; D is unresolved. The germline V gene has CDR1 LNHDA and CDR2 SQIVND (reference sequence). The CDR3 sequence is 13 residues long. With 5 bases removed from V and 1 base from J, the gap between germline ends came to 6 bases. The CDR3 nucleotides are TGTGCCAGTAGTGAACAATCTGGAAACACCATATATTTT. Translation: CASSEQSGNTIYF. The full variable domain, rest sourced from reference TRBV19 and TRBJ1-3, is DGGITQSPKYLFRKEGQNVTLSCEQNLNHDAMYWYRQDPGQGLRLIYYSQIVNDFQKGDIAEGYSVSREKKESFPLTVTSAQKNPTAFYLCASSEQSGNTIYFGEGSWLTVV.

As concerns this clone: A read error may account for a junction end that differs from germline. The chain links TRBV5-4 to TRBJ1-5, with D possibly TRBD1 on 5 matching bases. Per germline, CDR1 SGHNT and CDR2 YYREEE (reference sequence). The CDR3 consists of 12 residues. CDR3 nucleotides: TGTGCCAGCAGTCGAGACACGGGACTGAGGTATTTT. Translation gives CASSRDTGLRYF.

This clone was detected only once. V gene TRBV27 combines with J gene TRBJ1-5; TRBD1 might be the D (5 bases). CDR1 and CDR2 from the germline V gene are MNHEY and SMNVEV (reference sequence). The CDR3 spans 16 residues. Trimming pared 4 bases from V and 2 bases from J, leaving 15 bases between. CDR3 bases: TGTGCCAGCAGTTATAGGGGCTCCGGTGGCAATCAGCCCCAGCATTTT. It yields the protein CASSYRGSGGNQPQHF.

This chain joins TRBV9 and TRBJ2-7; TRBD1 aligns across 9 bases. The CDR3 covers 14 residues. From germline, CDR1 is SGDLS and CDR2 YYNGEE. The V and J ends lost 3 bases and 7 bases, in that order; junction bases with no gene match: 8. The CDR3 nucleotides read TGTGCCAGCAGCGCGGACAGGGGCAGAAGGGAGCAGTACTTC. Encoded protein: CASSADRGRREQYF.

The rearrangement uses TRBV5-1 and TRBJ2-4; 7 positions match TRBD1. V was clipped by 2 bases and J by 0 bases; unmatched bases: 11. The CDR3 covers 18 residues. Germline V CDR1 and CDR2: SGHRS, YFSETQ. This chain's CDR3 is CASSFQGQTDLAKNIQYF. CDR3 bases: TGCGCCAGCAGCTTTCAGGGACAGACCGATCTAGCCAAAAACATTCAGTACTTC.

V usage is TRBV5-1 and J usage is TRBJ2-3, with D perhaps matching TRBD1 (5 bases). Germline assignment: CDR1 SGHRS and CDR2 YFSETQ. The CDR3 is 15 residues long. V lost 5 bases and J lost 3, with 16 bases in between. The CDR3 spells CASSVWGGATDTQYF. The CDR3 nucleotides are TGCGCCAGCAGTGTCTGGGGCGGAGCAACAGATACGCAGTATTTT.

This chain connects TRBV2 to TRBJ1-1, with a weak D call TRBD1 (6 bases). Germline V lookup: CDR1 SNHLY, CDR2 FYNNEI. V was clipped by 5 bases and J by 5 bases, with 15 bases between them. This CDR3 contains 14 residues. This chain's CDR3 is CASSTAGVGTEAFF. CDR3 in DNA: TGTGCCAGCAGTACGGCAGGGGTTGGAACTGAAGCTTTCTTT.

The V call is TRBV2, the J call TRBJ1-5, with D tentatively TRBD1 (6 bases). Trimming took off 6 bases at V and 4 bases at J, with 10 bases between the two ends. The CDR3 length is 13 residues. Germline V gene lookup returns CDR1 SNHLY and CDR2 FYNNEI. The CDR3 loop is CASSGTSNQPQHF. As DNA, the CDR3 is TGTGCCAGCAGCGGGACATCTAATCAGCCCCAGCATTTT. The whole variable domain, filled in from reference TRBV2 and TRBJ1-5, reads EPEVTQTPSHQVTQMGQEVILRCVPISNHLYFYWYRQILGQKVEFLVSFYNNEISEKSEIFDDQFSVERPDGSNFTLKIRSTKLEDSAMYFCASSGTSNQPQHFGDGTRLSIL.

The chain uses TRBV11-2 and TRBJ1-1, with D maybe TRBD1 (6 bases). V lost 5 bases and J 3 bases, leaving 10 bases between the germline ends. Germline V gene sequence: CDR1 SGHAT, CDR2 FQNNGV. The CDR3 spans 13 residues. CDR3: CASSQGHHTEAFF. The CDR3 DNA follows: TGTGCCAGCAGCCAGGGACATCACACTGAAGCTTTCTTT. Complete variable domain (other parts from reference TRBV11-2 and TRBJ1-1): EAGVAQSPRYKIIEKRQSVAFWCNPISGHATLYWYQQILGQGPKLLIQFQNNGVVDDSQLPKDRFSAERLKGVDSTLKIQPAKLEDSAVYLCASSQGHHTEAFFGQGTRLTVV.

This sequence joins TRBV10-2 and TRBJ2-1; 10 bases align to TRBD1. This CDR3 has 12 amino acids. CDR1 is WSHSY, CDR2 SAAADI, per germline. V was pared by 1 base and J by 12 bases, with 0 bases of the junction left unmatched. In nucleotides, the CDR3 is TGCGCCAGCAGTGAGTGGGACAGGGGGCAGTTCTTC. This gives the protein CASSEWDRGQFF.